The rows below give T cell receptor beta chains drawn from one sample of a study of early T cells in non-severe SARS-CoV-2 infection. TCRdb recomputed calls from the 5' RACE reads with MiXCR, one row per CDR3 protein. The profile shows under 45,000 distinct CDR3 sequences, roughly 5.7% of them singletons. The sample was whole blood, taken at baseline. The receptors originated from an adult who was a healthcare worker with PCR-confirmed SARS-CoV-2 infection or an uninfected control (not recorded which). CDR3s include the opening cysteine and the closing phenylalanine or tryptophan. A D gene is named only where the DNA matches it firmly. Some rows mark clone size as missing; the rest say once, few, many or name a class of expanded clone.

TRBV6-5	medium-sized	TRBD1	TRBJ1-2	CASSYSRQGYYGYTF	TGTGCCAGCAGTTACTCGAGACAGGGCTACTATGGCTACACCTTC
TRBV7-2	many	.	TRBJ2-3	CASSPGSGGDTQYF	TGTGCCAGCAGCCCCGGGTCCGGGGGAGATACGCAGTATTTT
TRBV12-3/TRBV12-4	many	TRBD1	TRBJ1-2	CASSSTDRPSYGYTF	TGTGCCAGCAGTTCGACGGACAGGCCAAGCTATGGCTACACCTTC
TRBV6-2/TRBV6-3	many	.	TRBJ2-1	CASSYSMWEESYNEQFF	TGTGCCAGCAGTTACTCGATGTGGGAGGAGTCCTACAATGAGCAGTTCTTC
TRBV11-2	many	.	TRBJ1-1	CATVRQPNTEAFF	TGTGCCACCGTTCGGCAGCCGAACACTGAAGCTTTCTTT
TRBV19	many	TRBD2	TRBJ2-2	CASRGLVSGELFF	TGTGCCAGTAGGGGACTAGTTTCCGGGGAGCTGTTTTTT
TRBV28	many	.	TRBJ2-1	CASEGSNQYNEQFF	TGTGCCAGCGAGGGTTCGAACCAATACAATGAGCAGTTCTTC
TRBV6-5	few	TRBD1	TRBJ2-1	CASSYDRGIHNEQFF	TGTGCCAGCAGTTACGACAGGGGAATTCACAATGAGCAGTTCTTC
TRBV11-2	few	TRBD1	TRBJ2-2	CASSLSRGLSGELFF	TGTGCCAGCAGCTTATCCAGGGGGCTAAGCGGGGAGCTGTTTTTT
TRBV29-1	many	.	TRBJ2-6	CSVDDSSGANVLTF	TGCAGCGTTGACGACAGCTCTGGGGCCAACGTCCTGACTTTC
TRBV6-1	few	TRBD2	TRBJ2-7	CASRPNGLAAYEQYF	TGTGCCAGCAGGCCCAACGGACTAGCGGCCTACGAGCAGTACTTC
TRBV11-3	many	TRBD1	TRBJ1-1	CASSSPGGQGLSTEAFF	TGTGCCAGCAGCTCCCCCGGGGGACAGGGATTGAGCACTGAAGCTTTCTTT
TRBV11-2	many	TRBD1	TRBJ2-5	CASSAGQGAGKTQYF	TGTGCCAGCAGCGCCGGACAGGGGGCTGGGAAGACCCAGTACTTC
TRBV19	many	TRBD2	TRBJ2-1	CASSIGGTLAGGEQFF	TGTGCCAGTAGTATTGGGGGAACACTAGCGGGTGGTGAGCAGTTCTTC
TRBV7-3	medium-sized	TRBD2	TRBJ2-5	CASSPGLAGARETQYF	TGTGCCAGCAGCCCGGGACTAGCGGGAGCACGAGAGACCCAGTACTTC
TRBV6-5	.	.	TRBJ1-3	CASSLFSGNTIYF	TGTGCCAGCAGTCTATTTTCCGGAAACACCATATATTTT
TRBV6-5	many	.	TRBJ2-1	CASSYEPGLYNEQFF	TGTGCCAGCAGTTACGAACCGGGACTTTACAATGAGCAGTTCTTC
TRBV6-5	many	.	TRBJ2-7	CASSYSRATWYEQYF	TGTGCCAGCAGTTATAGCAGGGCGACCTGGTACGAGCAGTACTTC
TRBV7-8	few	.	TRBJ2-2	CASSLGGSHAPGELFF	TGTGCCAGCAGCTTAGGAGGCAGTCATGCCCCCGGGGAGCTGTTTTTT
TRBV28	.	TRBD2	TRBJ2-7	CASSPLAGGPLGEQYF	TGTGCCAGCAGTCCGCTAGCGGGAGGCCCTCTCGGCGAGCAGTACTTC